This is a list of T cell receptor beta chains from one sample in a study of graft-versus-host responses after intestinal transplantation. Assay: immunoSEQ multiplex PCR; the TCRdb copy retains only in-frame clones and omits some. The data show approximately 90,000 clones, around 92% seen once. Their target antigens are unknown. Sequencing used unstimulated CD8+ T cells sorted from spleen or lymph node cells, obtained before transplant. The source is a human donor who was the organ donor for an intestinal transplant. Each CDR3 is given with its conserved first and last residue. D genes are given only for firm matches. Only some rows state a clone size, as once, few, many or a class for expanded clones.

d_gene: NA
len: 13
j_gene: TRBJ1-2
abundance: NA
v_gene: TRBV27
CDR3nt: TGTGCCAGCAGTTTTAGTGATTCCTATGGCTACACCTTC
CDR3aa: CASSFSDSYGYTF

d_gene: TRBD1
len: 15
j_gene: TRBJ2-7
abundance: NA
v_gene: TRBV19
CDR3nt: TGTGCCAGTAGTATGGGGACAGGCACGTTCTACGAGCAGTACTTC
CDR3aa: CASSMGTGTFYEQYF

d_gene: NA
len: 13
j_gene: TRBJ2-2
abundance: NA
v_gene: TRBV28
CDR3nt: TGTGCCAGCAGTTCCACAGAGACCGGGGAGCTGTTTTTT
CDR3aa: CASSSTETGELFF

d_gene: NA
len: 16
j_gene: TRBJ1-1
abundance: NA
v_gene: TRBV4-3
CDR3nt: TGCGCCAGCAGCCAGGGGCCCGCGACGCTGAACACTGAAGCTTTCTTT
CDR3aa: CASSQGPATLNTEAFF

d_gene: NA
len: 13
j_gene: TRBJ1-4
abundance: few
v_gene: TRBV4-1
CDR3nt: TGCGCCAGCAGCGATCGGGACACCCAAAAACTGTTTTTT
CDR3aa: CASSDRDTQKLFF

d_gene: NA
len: 13
j_gene: TRBJ2-1
abundance: NA
v_gene: TRBV5-1
CDR3nt: TGCGCCAGCAGCTTGGACGCGTACAATGAGCAGTTCTTC
CDR3aa: CASSLDAYNEQFF

d_gene: NA
len: 20
j_gene: TRBJ1-3
abundance: few
v_gene: TRBV28
CDR3nt: TGTGCCAGCAGTTTAACTCTAACCTTAGGGGGAACTCCCTCTGGAAACACCATATATTTT
CDR3aa: CASSLTLTLGGTPSGNTIYF

d_gene: NA
len: 15
j_gene: TRBJ2-5
abundance: NA
v_gene: TRBV7-2
CDR3nt: TGTGCCAGCAGCTTAGCCGACAGAAGCCAAGAGACCCAGTACTTC
CDR3aa: CASSLADRSQETQYF

d_gene: TRBD1
len: 14
j_gene: TRBJ2-7
abundance: NA
v_gene: TRBV28
CDR3nt: TGTGCCAGCAGGCCGCTCGGGACAGCCTACGAGCAGTACTTC
CDR3aa: CASRPLGTAYEQYF

d_gene: TRBD1
len: 13
j_gene: TRBJ2-7
abundance: NA
v_gene: TRBV6-6
CDR3nt: TGTGCCAGCACGGACAGGGATGTTCTCGGGCAGTACTTC
CDR3aa: CASTDRDVLGQYF

d_gene: TRBD1
len: 16
j_gene: TRBJ2-7
abundance: NA
v_gene: TRBV6-1
CDR3nt: TGTGCCAGCAGTGATCCCCGGGACAGGATCTCCTACGAGCAGTACTTC
CDR3aa: CASSDPRDRISYEQYF

d_gene: TRBD1
len: 14
j_gene: TRBJ1-6
abundance: NA
v_gene: TRBV10-2
CDR3nt: TGCGCCAGCATCGACAGGGGATGGAATTCACCCCTCCACTTT
CDR3aa: CASIDRGWNSPLHF

d_gene: NA
len: 15
j_gene: TRBJ2-7
abundance: NA
v_gene: TRBV5-5
CDR3nt: TGTGCCAGCAGTCGTCGGTGGGGGGATGTCCACGAGCAGTACTTC
CDR3aa: CASSRRWGDVHEQYF

d_gene: TRBD1
len: 13
j_gene: TRBJ1-5
abundance: NA
v_gene: TRBV11-2
CDR3nt: TGTGCCAGCAGCAATGGACAGGGGCAGCCCCAGCATTTT
CDR3aa: CASSNGQGQPQHF

d_gene: NA
len: 12
j_gene: TRBJ1-5
abundance: NA
v_gene: TRBV27
CDR3nt: TGTGCCAGCAGAGCAGGGTTCGGGCCCCAGCATTTT
CDR3aa: CASRAGFGPQHF

d_gene: TRBD2
len: 11
j_gene: TRBJ2-1
abundance: NA
v_gene: TRBV10-2
CDR3nt: TGCGCCAGCCAAGCGGGGGATGAGCAGTTCTTC
CDR3aa: CASQAGDEQFF

d_gene: NA
len: 12
j_gene: TRBJ2-5
abundance: NA
v_gene: TRBV7-9
CDR3nt: TGTGCCACCGCCAACTATCTAGAGACCCAGTACTTC
CDR3aa: CATANYLETQYF

d_gene: NA
len: 16
j_gene: TRBJ2-7
abundance: NA
v_gene: TRBV2
CDR3nt: TGTGCCTCCACGCCCCTTTTCCCGGCTAGTCGGTACGAGCAGTACTTC
CDR3aa: CASTPLFPASRYEQYF

d_gene: NA
len: 11
j_gene: TRBJ2-7
abundance: few
v_gene: TRBV20-1
CDR3nt: TGCAGTGTTGGAAGGGGATACGAGCAGTACTTC
CDR3aa: CSVGRGYEQYF

d_gene: TRBD2
len: 16
j_gene: TRBJ2-2
abundance: NA
v_gene: TRBV9
CDR3nt: TGTGCCAGCAGCGTGATAAGCGGGGGGGCGACCGGGGAGCTGTTTTTT
CDR3aa: CASSVISGGATGELFF

d_gene: NA
len: 14
j_gene: TRBJ2-1
abundance: NA
v_gene: TRBV25-1
CDR3nt: TGTGCCAGCAGTGAACATAGCTCCTACAATGAGCAGTTCTTC
CDR3aa: CASSEHSSYNEQFF

d_gene: TRBD2
len: 15
j_gene: TRBJ2-7
abundance: NA
v_gene: TRBV11-2
CDR3nt: TGTGCCAGCAGCAGTAGCGGGGGGCCTATCTACGAGCAGTACTTC
CDR3aa: CASSSSGGPIYEQYF

d_gene: TRBD1
len: 12
j_gene: TRBJ1-1
abundance: NA
v_gene: TRBV6-5
CDR3nt: TGTGCCAGCAGTACCCGGGACAGAGAAGCTTTCTTT
CDR3aa: CASSTRDREAFF

d_gene: NA
len: 18
j_gene: TRBJ2-6
abundance: NA
v_gene: TRBV5-1
CDR3nt: TGCGCCAGCCTGGGTCAATCGGGTTCACAAAGTCGGGCCAACGTCCTGACTTTC
CDR3aa: CASLGQSGSQSRANVLTF

d_gene: TRBD1
len: 16
j_gene: TRBJ2-7
abundance: NA
v_gene: TRBV4-2
CDR3nt: TGTGCCAGCAGCCAAGATTGGGGACAGGGGATCTACGAGCAGTACTTC
CDR3aa: CASSQDWGQGIYEQYF

d_gene: NA
len: 14
j_gene: TRBJ1-5
abundance: NA
v_gene: TRBV6-6
CDR3nt: TGTGCCAGCAGCCCTATTTCGGGAGGTCAGCCCCAGCATTTT
CDR3aa: CASSPISGGQPQHF

d_gene: NA
len: 16
j_gene: TRBJ2-1
abundance: NA
v_gene: TRBV6-4
CDR3nt: TGTGCCAGCAGTGACTTGGAGGGGGCAGGCTACAATGAGCAGTTCTTC
CDR3aa: CASSDLEGAGYNEQFF

d_gene: NA
len: 13
j_gene: TRBJ1-1
abundance: NA
v_gene: TRBV2
CDR3nt: TGTGCCAGCAGTGGTTCGGGGGGCACTGAAGCTTTCTTT
CDR3aa: CASSGSGGTEAFF

d_gene: NA
len: 15
j_gene: TRBJ2-7
abundance: NA
v_gene: TRBV5-4
CDR3nt: TGTGCCAGCAGCTTGGAGGCAGGGGAAGGGTACGAGCAGTACTTC
CDR3aa: CASSLEAGEGYEQYF

d_gene: NA
len: 15
j_gene: TRBJ1-1
abundance: few
v_gene: TRBV6-6
CDR3nt: TGTGCCAGCAGTTACCCTGGACTCACGAACACTGAAGCTTTCTTT
CDR3aa: CASSYPGLTNTEAFF

d_gene: NA
len: 15
j_gene: TRBJ1-1
abundance: NA
v_gene: TRBV4-3
CDR3nt: TGCGCCAGCAGCCAAGCCCTAACAGAGAACACTGAAGCTTTCTTT
CDR3aa: CASSQALTENTEAFF

d_gene: NA
len: 17
j_gene: TRBJ1-6
abundance: NA
v_gene: TRBV4-3
CDR3nt: TGCGCCAGCAGCCAAGATCATTCGGAGGGGAACAATTCACCCCTCCACTTT
CDR3aa: CASSQDHSEGNNSPLHF

d_gene: TRBD1
len: 17
j_gene: TRBJ2-2
abundance: NA
v_gene: TRBV4-1
CDR3nt: TGCGCCAGCAGCCAACCAACCAGGGGGCTTCGAACCGGGGAGCTGTTTTTT
CDR3aa: CASSQPTRGLRTGELFF

d_gene: NA
len: 16
j_gene: TRBJ1-1
abundance: NA
v_gene: TRBV13
CDR3nt: TGTGCCAGCAGCCCATGGCGGGACCGTTATAACACTGAAGCTTTCTTT
CDR3aa: CASSPWRDRYNTEAFF

d_gene: NA
len: 16
j_gene: TRBJ2-7
abundance: NA
v_gene: TRBV7-2
CDR3nt: TGTGCCAGCAGCTTATCGATAGGAGGGTACTCCTACGAGCAGTACTTC
CDR3aa: CASSLSIGGYSYEQYF

d_gene: NA
len: 18
j_gene: TRBJ2-2
abundance: NA
v_gene: TRBV6-4
CDR3nt: TGTGCCAGCAGTGACTCGGGGCGGGGGCTCGTTCTCACCGGGGAGCTGTTTTTT
CDR3aa: CASSDSGRGLVLTGELFF

d_gene: NA
len: 15
j_gene: TRBJ1-5
abundance: NA
v_gene: TRBV7-2
CDR3nt: TGTGCCAGCAGCTTCCTCCGAGGTAGCAATCAGCCCCAGCATTTT
CDR3aa: CASSFLRGSNQPQHF

d_gene: TRBD1
len: 17
j_gene: TRBJ1-1
abundance: NA
v_gene: TRBV19
CDR3nt: TGTGCCAGTAGTAGCACACAGGGGGCGTTAGGATTAACTGAAGCTTTCTTT
CDR3aa: CASSSTQGALGLTEAFF

d_gene: NA
len: 16
j_gene: TRBJ2-5
abundance: NA
v_gene: TRBV4-3
CDR3nt: TGCGCCAGCAGCCAAGATTTGGAAGGGGCAGGTGAGACCCAGTACTTC
CDR3aa: CASSQDLEGAGETQYF

d_gene: TRBD1
len: 15
j_gene: TRBJ1-1
abundance: NA
v_gene: TRBV4-2
CDR3nt: TGTGCCAGCAGCCACCCCGGACAGGGAAGCACTGAAGCTTTCTTT
CDR3aa: CASSHPGQGSTEAFF

d_gene: TRBD1
len: 12
j_gene: TRBJ1-2
abundance: NA
v_gene: TRBV27
CDR3nt: TGTGCCAGCGGGTACAGGGGTCGTGGCTACACCTTC
CDR3aa: CASGYRGRGYTF

d_gene: TRBD2
len: 16
j_gene: TRBJ2-1
abundance: NA
v_gene: TRBV25-1
CDR3nt: TGTGCCAGCATCTCTGGGGCTAGCGGGGGCTACAATGAGCAGTTCTTC
CDR3aa: CASISGASGGYNEQFF

d_gene: NA
len: 14
j_gene: TRBJ2-7
abundance: NA
v_gene: TRBV4-3
CDR3nt: TGCGCCAGCAGCTTCGGGGGGCAGGGCCACGAGCAGTACTTC
CDR3aa: CASSFGGQGHEQYF

d_gene: TRBD1
len: 17
j_gene: TRBJ1-1
abundance: NA
v_gene: TRBV2
CDR3nt: TGTGCCAGCAGTGAGTTCGGGACAGGGCTCATGAACACTGAAGCTTTCTTT
CDR3aa: CASSEFGTGLMNTEAFF

d_gene: TRBD2
len: 16
j_gene: TRBJ2-1
abundance: NA
v_gene: TRBV4-1
CDR3nt: TGCGCCAGCAGCCAAGGCGGGGGGGCCTCCTACAATGAGCAGTTCTTC
CDR3aa: CASSQGGGASYNEQFF

d_gene: NA
len: 15
j_gene: TRBJ1-5
abundance: NA
v_gene: TRBV4-3
CDR3nt: TGCGCCAGCAGCCAAGATACGTTCGGGAATCAGCCCCAGCATTTT
CDR3aa: CASSQDTFGNQPQHF

d_gene: NA
len: 14
j_gene: TRBJ2-5
abundance: NA
v_gene: TRBV7-6
CDR3nt: TGTGCCAGCAGCTCCTTGGACAGACAAGAGACCCAGTACTTC
CDR3aa: CASSSLDRQETQYF

d_gene: NA
len: 11
j_gene: TRBJ2-4
abundance: NA
v_gene: TRBV6-1
CDR3nt: TGTGCCAGCAGGGAGGTATTCCCACAGTACTTC
CDR3aa: CASREVFPQYF

d_gene: NA
len: 16
j_gene: TRBJ1-5
abundance: few
v_gene: TRBV2
CDR3nt: TGTGCCAGCAGTGAAGGGTGGCCGTCCGGGAATCAGCCCCAGCATTTT
CDR3aa: CASSEGWPSGNQPQHF